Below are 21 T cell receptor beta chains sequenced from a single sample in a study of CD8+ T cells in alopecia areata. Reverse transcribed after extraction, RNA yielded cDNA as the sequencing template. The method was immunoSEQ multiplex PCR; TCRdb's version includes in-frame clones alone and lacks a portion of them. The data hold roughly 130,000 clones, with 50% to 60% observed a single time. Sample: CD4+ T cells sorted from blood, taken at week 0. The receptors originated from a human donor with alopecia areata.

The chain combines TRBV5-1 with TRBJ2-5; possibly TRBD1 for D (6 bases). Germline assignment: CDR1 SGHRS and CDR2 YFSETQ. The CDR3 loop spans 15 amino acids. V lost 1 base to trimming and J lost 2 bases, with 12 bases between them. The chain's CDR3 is CASSLMDSRQETQYF. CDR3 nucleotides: TGCGCCAGCAGCTTGATGGACAGCCGACAAGAGACCCAGTACTTC.

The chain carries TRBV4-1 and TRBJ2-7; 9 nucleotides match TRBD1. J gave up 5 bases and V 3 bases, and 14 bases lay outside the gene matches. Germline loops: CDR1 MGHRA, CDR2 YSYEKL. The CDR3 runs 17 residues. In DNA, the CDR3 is TGCGCCAGCAGCCAGATTGTTACCGGGACAGGGAATAACGAGCAGTACTTC. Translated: CASSQIVTGTGNNEQYF.

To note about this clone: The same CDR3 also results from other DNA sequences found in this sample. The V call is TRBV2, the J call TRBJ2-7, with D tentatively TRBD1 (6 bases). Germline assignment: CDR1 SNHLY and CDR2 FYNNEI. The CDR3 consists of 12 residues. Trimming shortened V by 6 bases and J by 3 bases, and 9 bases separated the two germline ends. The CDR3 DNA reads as TGTGCCAGCAGCAAACAGGGCTACGAGCAGTACTTC. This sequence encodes CASSKQGYEQYF.

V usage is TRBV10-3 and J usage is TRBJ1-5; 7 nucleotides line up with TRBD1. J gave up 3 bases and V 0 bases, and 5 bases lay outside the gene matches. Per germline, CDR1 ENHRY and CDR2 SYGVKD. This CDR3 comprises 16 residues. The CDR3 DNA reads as TGTGCCATCAGTGAGTCCACAGGGGCACCCAATCAGCCCCAGCATTTT. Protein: CAISESTGAPNQPQHF.

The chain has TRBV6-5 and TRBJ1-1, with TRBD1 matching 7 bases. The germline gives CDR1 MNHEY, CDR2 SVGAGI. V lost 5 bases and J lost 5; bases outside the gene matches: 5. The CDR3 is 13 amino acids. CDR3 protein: CASSESGGTEAFF. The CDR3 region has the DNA TGTGCCAGCAGTGAATCAGGGGGTACTGAAGCTTTCTTT.

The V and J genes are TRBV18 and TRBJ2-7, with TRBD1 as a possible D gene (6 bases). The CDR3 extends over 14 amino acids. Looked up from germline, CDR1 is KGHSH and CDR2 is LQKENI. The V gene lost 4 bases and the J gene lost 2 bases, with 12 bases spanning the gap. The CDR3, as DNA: TGTGCCAGCTCACAAACGACAGGTCCCTACGAGCAGTACTTC. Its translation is CASSQTTGPYEQYF.

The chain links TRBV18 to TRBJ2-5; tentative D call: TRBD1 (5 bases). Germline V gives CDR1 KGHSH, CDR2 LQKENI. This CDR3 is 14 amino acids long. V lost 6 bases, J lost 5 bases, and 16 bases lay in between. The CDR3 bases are TGTGCCAGCTCGCCAGGGCGTAATTGGGAGACCCAGTACTTC. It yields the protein CASSPGRNWETQYF.

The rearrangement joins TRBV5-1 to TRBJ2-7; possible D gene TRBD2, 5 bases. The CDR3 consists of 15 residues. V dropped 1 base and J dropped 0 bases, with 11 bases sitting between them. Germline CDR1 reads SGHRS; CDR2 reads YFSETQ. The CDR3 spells CASSLSGFSSYEQYF. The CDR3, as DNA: TGCGCCAGCAGCTTGAGCGGTTTTAGCTCCTACGAGCAGTACTTC.

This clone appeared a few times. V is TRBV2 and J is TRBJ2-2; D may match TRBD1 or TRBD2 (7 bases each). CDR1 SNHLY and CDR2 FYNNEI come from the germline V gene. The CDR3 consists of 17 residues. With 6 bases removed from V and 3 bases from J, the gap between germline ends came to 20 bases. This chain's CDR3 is CASRGRGLYKDTGELFF. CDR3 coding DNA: TGTGCCAGCAGGGGGAGGGGGCTGTACAAGGACACCGGGGAGCTGTTTTTT.

The CDR3 here is CAISEDSGSETQYF. In DNA form, the CDR3 reads TGTGCCATCAGTGAGGATAGCGGGAGTGAGACCCAGTACTTC. V and J are TRBV10-3 and TRBJ2-5; 9 bases fit TRBD2. The CDR3 contains 14 residues. Trimming removed 2 bases from V and 5 bases from J; junction bases left unmatched: 3. Per germline, CDR1 ENHRY and CDR2 SYGVKD.

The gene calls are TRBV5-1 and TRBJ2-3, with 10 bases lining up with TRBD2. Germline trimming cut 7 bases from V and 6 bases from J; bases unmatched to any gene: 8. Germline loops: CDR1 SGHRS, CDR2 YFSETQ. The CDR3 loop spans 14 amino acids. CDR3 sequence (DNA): TGCGCCAGCGGAAGAGCGGGAGGGCCCGATACGCAGTATTTT. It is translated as CASGRAGGPDTQYF.

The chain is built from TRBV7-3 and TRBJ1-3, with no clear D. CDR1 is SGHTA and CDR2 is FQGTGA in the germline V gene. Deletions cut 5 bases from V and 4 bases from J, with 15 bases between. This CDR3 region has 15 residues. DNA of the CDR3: TGTGCCAGCAGCAAGATGCACGGGCCGGGAAACACCATATATTTT. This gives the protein CASSKMHGPGNTIYF.

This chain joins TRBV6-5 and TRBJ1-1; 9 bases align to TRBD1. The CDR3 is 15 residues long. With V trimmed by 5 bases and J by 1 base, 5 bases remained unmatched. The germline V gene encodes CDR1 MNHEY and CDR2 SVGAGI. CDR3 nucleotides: TGTGCCAGCAGTAACGGGGGACAGGGGAACACTGAAGCTTTCTTT. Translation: CASSNGGQGNTEAFF.

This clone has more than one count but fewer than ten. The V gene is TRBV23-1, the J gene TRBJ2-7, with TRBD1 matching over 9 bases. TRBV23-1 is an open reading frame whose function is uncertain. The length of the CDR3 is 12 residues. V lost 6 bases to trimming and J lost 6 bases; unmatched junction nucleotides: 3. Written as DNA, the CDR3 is TGCGCCAGCAGGGACAGGGGATGCGAGCAGTACTTC. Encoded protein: CASRDRGCEQYF.

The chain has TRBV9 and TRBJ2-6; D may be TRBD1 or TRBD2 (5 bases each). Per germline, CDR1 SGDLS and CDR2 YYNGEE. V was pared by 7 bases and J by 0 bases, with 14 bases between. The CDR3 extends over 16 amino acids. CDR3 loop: CASGTDGNSGANVLTF. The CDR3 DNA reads TGTGCCAGCGGGACGGACGGGAACTCTGGGGCCAACGTCCTGACTTTC.

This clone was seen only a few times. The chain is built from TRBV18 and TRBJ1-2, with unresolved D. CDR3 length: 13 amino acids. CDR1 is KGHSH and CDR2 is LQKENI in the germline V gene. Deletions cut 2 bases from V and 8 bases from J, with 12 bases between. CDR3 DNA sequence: TGTGCCAGCTCACCAGAGTTGGATGTGGGCTACACCTTC. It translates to CASSPELDVGYTF. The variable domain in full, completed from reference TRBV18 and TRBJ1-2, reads NAGVMQNPRHLVRRRGQEARLRCSPMKGHSHVYWYRQLPEEGLKFMVYLQKENIIDESGMPKERFSAEFPKEGPSILRIQQVVRGDSAAYFCASSPELDVGYTFGSGTRLTVV.

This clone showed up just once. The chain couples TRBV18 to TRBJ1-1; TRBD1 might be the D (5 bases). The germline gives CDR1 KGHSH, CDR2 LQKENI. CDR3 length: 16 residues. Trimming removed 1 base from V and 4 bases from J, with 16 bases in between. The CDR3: CASSPLPGPLGTEAFF. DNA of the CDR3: TGTGCCAGCTCACCACTACCGGGACCCCTGGGCACTGAAGCTTTCTTT.

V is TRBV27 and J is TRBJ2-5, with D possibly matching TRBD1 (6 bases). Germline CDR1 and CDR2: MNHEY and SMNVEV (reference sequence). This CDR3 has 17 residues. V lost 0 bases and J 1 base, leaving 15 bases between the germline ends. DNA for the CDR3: TGTGCCAGCAGTTTATCGTACAGGGTGGTAGGCCAAGAGACCCAGTACTTC. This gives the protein CASSLSYRVVGQETQYF.

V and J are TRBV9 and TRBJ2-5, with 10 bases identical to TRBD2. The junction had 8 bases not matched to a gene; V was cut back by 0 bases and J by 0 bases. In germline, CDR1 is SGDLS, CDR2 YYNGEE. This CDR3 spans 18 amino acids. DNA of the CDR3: TGTGCCAGCAGCGTAGGCCGTAGCGGGGGGCAGTACCAAGAGACCCAGTACTTC. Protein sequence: CASSVGRSGGQYQETQYF.

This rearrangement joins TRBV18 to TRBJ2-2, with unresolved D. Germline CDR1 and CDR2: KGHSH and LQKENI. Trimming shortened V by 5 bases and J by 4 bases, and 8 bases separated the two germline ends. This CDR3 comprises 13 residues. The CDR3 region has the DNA TGTGCCAGCTCAACCCAAACCACCGGGGAGCTGTTTTTT. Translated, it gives CASSTQTTGELFF.

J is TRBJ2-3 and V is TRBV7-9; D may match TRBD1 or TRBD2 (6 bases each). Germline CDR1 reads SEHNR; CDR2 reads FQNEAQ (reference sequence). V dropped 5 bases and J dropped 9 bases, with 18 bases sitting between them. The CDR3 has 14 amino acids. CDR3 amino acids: CASSVGGPDGTQYF. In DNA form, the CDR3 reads TGTGCCAGCAGCGTTGGGGGGCCCGACGGGACGCAGTATTTT.